The entry that follows covers one T cell receptor (beta chain) sequence. As yet, its antigen is unknown. The data belong to a study of blood T cells in healthy people across ages. Study-wide points: A roughly linear age-dependent decrease characterized TCR beta diversity per million T cells. With naive T cell percentage, TCR beta diversity showed a strong correlation.

Trimming removed 5 bases from V and 4 bases from J, with 11 bases in between. Germline V gene lookup returns CDR1 MDHEN and CDR2 SYDVKM. CDR3 length: 13 amino acids. For the second PCR, which ran for about 6 to 11 cycles, a sample-barcoded 5' primer and a J-beta primer mix were used. A tag from a template-switch adaptor with 12 random nucleotides marked each cDNA molecule. TCRdb fed the 5' RACE reads into MiXCR, producing one record per CDR3 protein. Among about 1.8 million distinct CDR3 sequences, around 50% were seen once, and the ten largest hold 2.1%. Sequenced input: blood. The gene calls are TRBV28 and TRBJ1-2; D might be TRBD1 (5 bases). This sequence was found in a woman in her thirties or forties in good health. The CDR3 is CASSQGDFYGYTF. The CDR3 DNA is TGTGCCAGCAGTCAAGGGGATTTCTATGGCTACACCTTC.